This T cell receptor beta chain was observed in a study of blood T cell repertoires in COVID-19. Study details: Researchers got acute and convalescent COVID-19 samples from the United States, Italy and Spain.

The CDR3 runs 15 residues. The germline V gene has CDR1 SGHNT and CDR2 YENEEA. Trimming at V came to 6 bases and at J to 5 bases, leaving 8 bases not matched to a gene. Only in-frame clones appear in the TCRdb table, and some are missing; sequencing was by immunoSEQ multiplex PCR. The data show some 170,000 clones, roughly 81% seen once. This clone was seen once. The sequence was collected from a man between 35 and 55 years old with acute or convalescent COVID-19. Sequenced input: peripheral blood. The chain uses TRBV11-3 and TRBJ2-1; 9 nucleotides match TRBD2. CDR3 amino acids: CASSVAGLANNEQFF. The DNA of the CDR3 is TGTGCCAGCAGTGTCGCCGGACTAGCGAACAATGAGCAGTTCTTC. Filled out from reference TRBV11-3 and TRBJ2-1, the complete variable domain reads EAGVVQSPRYKIIEKKQPVAFWCNPISGHNTLYWYLQNLGQGPELLIRYENEEAVDDSQLPKDRFSAERLKGVDSTLKIQPAELGDSAVYLCASSVAGLANNEQFFGPGTRLTVL.